A selection of T cell receptor beta chains follows, all from one sample in a study of blood T cell repertoires in COVID-19. Repertoires were generated with immunoSEQ multiplex PCR, while TCRdb's copy carries only in-frame clones and drops some. The table records about 200,000 clones, approximately 90% of them present only once. Sequencing was carried out using peripheral blood. The receptors shown here come from a middle-aged man with active or convalescent COVID-19. The CDR3 runs from the conserved cysteine through the conserved F or W. Fields, in order: J gene, V gene, D gene, clone size, CDR3 protein, CDR3 DNA. D genes are given only for firm matches. Not all rows give a size; the values are once, few, many and, for expanded clones, a class.

j_call: TRBJ2-7; v_call: TRBV2; d_call: TRBD2; clone_size: NA; cdr3_aa: CASRKGTSGLYEQYF; cdr3_nt: TGTGCCAGCAGGAAAGGGACTAGCGGACTTTACGAGCAGTACTTC
j_call: TRBJ1-1; v_call: TRBV2; d_call: NA; clone_size: NA; cdr3_aa: CASSDQAHEAFF; cdr3_nt: TGTGCCAGCAGTGACCAAGCCCATGAAGCTTTCTTT
j_call: TRBJ2-3; v_call: TRBV19; d_call: TRBD2; clone_size: NA; cdr3_aa: CASSIGIGGGATDTQYF; cdr3_nt: TGTGCCAGTAGTATAGGTATCGGGGGAGGGGCCACAGATACGCAGTATTTT
j_call: TRBJ2-2; v_call: TRBV2; d_call: TRBD1; clone_size: few; cdr3_aa: CASNGQGVNTGELFF; cdr3_nt: TGTGCCAGCAACGGACAGGGGGTGAACACCGGGGAGCTGTTTTTT
j_call: TRBJ1-1; v_call: TRBV19; d_call: TRBD1; clone_size: NA; cdr3_aa: CASSTHRGTEAFF; cdr3_nt: TGTGCCAGTAGTACCCACAGGGGGACTGAAGCTTTCTTT
j_call: TRBJ1-4; v_call: TRBV7-9; d_call: NA; clone_size: NA; cdr3_aa: CASSPGVQAANEKLFF; cdr3_nt: TGTGCCAGCAGCCCCGGCGTGCAGGCAGCTAATGAAAAACTGTTTTTT
j_call: TRBJ2-7; v_call: TRBV5-6; d_call: TRBD1; clone_size: NA; cdr3_aa: CASRTDRGTYEQYF; cdr3_nt: TGTGCCAGCAGGACGGACAGGGGCACCTACGAGCAGTACTTC
j_call: TRBJ1-1; v_call: TRBV6-4; d_call: TRBD1; clone_size: NA; cdr3_aa: CASSDPGSAGGQAFF; cdr3_nt: TGTGCCAGCAGTGACCCCGGGTCGGCAGGGGGACAAGCTTTCTTT
j_call: TRBJ1-6; v_call: TRBV2; d_call: TRBD1; clone_size: NA; cdr3_aa: CASSEQGERYF; cdr3_nt: TGTGCCAGCAGTGAACAGGGGGAACGGTACTTT
j_call: TRBJ2-3; v_call: TRBV6-6; d_call: TRBD2; clone_size: NA; cdr3_aa: CASSNSGAPDTQYF; cdr3_nt: TGTGCCAGCAGTAACAGCGGGGCCCCAGATACGCAGTATTTT
j_call: TRBJ1-1; v_call: TRBV6-6; d_call: NA; clone_size: NA; cdr3_aa: CASRLTGNTEAFF; cdr3_nt: TGTGCCAGCAGGTTGACAGGGAACACTGAAGCTTTCTTT
j_call: TRBJ2-7; v_call: TRBV5-1; d_call: TRBD2; clone_size: NA; cdr3_aa: CASSYLAESYEQYF; cdr3_nt: TGCGCCAGCAGCTACCTAGCGGAGTCCTACGAGCAGTACTTC
j_call: TRBJ2-7; v_call: TRBV7-9; d_call: TRBD1; clone_size: NA; cdr3_aa: CASSVQGAYEQYF; cdr3_nt: TGTGCCAGCAGCGTACAGGGGGCCTACGAGCAGTACTTC
j_call: TRBJ2-5; v_call: TRBV4-2; d_call: NA; clone_size: NA; cdr3_aa: CASSLHPVETQYF; cdr3_nt: TGTGCCAGCAGCCTCCACCCGGTAGAGACCCAGTACTTC
j_call: TRBJ1-2; v_call: TRBV18; d_call: TRBD1; clone_size: NA; cdr3_aa: CASSRTGEGGYTF; cdr3_nt: TGTGCCAGCTCACGGACAGGGGAAGGTGGCTACACCTTC
j_call: TRBJ2-1; v_call: TRBV11-3; d_call: NA; clone_size: NA; cdr3_aa: CASSLGGVDEQFF; cdr3_nt: TGTGCCAGCAGCTTAGGGGGAGTGGATGAGCAGTTCTTC
j_call: TRBJ2-3; v_call: TRBV7-2; d_call: TRBD2; clone_size: NA; cdr3_aa: CASSLGGRGADTQYF; cdr3_nt: TGTGCCAGCAGCTTAGGTGGCCGGGGGGCAGATACGCAGTATTTT
j_call: TRBJ2-7; v_call: TRBV7-8; d_call: NA; clone_size: NA; cdr3_aa: CASSAGGRASYEQYF; cdr3_nt: TGTGCCAGCAGCGCCGGTGGCAGGGCCTCCTACGAGCAGTACTTC
j_call: TRBJ1-5; v_call: TRBV4-2; d_call: NA; clone_size: NA; cdr3_aa: CASSQDINQPQHF; cdr3_nt: TGTGCCAGCAGCCAAGATATTAATCAGCCCCAGCATTTT
j_call: TRBJ1-6; v_call: TRBV7-2; d_call: NA; clone_size: NA; cdr3_aa: CASSTGNNNSPLHF; cdr3_nt: TGTGCCAGCAGCACCGGGAACAACAATTCACCCCTCCACTTT
j_call: TRBJ1-5; v_call: TRBV4-1; d_call: NA; clone_size: NA; cdr3_aa: CASSQDFPGSAQHF; cdr3_nt: TGCGCCAGCAGCCAAGACTTCCCGGGATCAGCCCAGCATTTT